These T cell receptor beta chains were read from a single sample in a study of beta chain features in type 1 diabetes. Using immunoSEQ multiplex PCR, the repertoire was profiled, and TCRdb retains in-frame clones only, with some absent. This sample has nearly 700,000 clones; 10% to 15% occur once, and the top ten carry less than 0.025%. Source material: naive CD4+ T cells from blood. These receptors all come from a man younger than 35 with type 1 diabetes. Both conserved end residues are part of each CDR3. A D gene is named only where the DNA matches it firmly. Size is omitted from some rows. Given values are once, few, many or a class for expanded clones.

d_gene: -
v_gene: TRBV29-1
j_gene: TRBJ2-2
abundance: -
CDR3nt: TGCAGTGGGGGGGCGACCACCGGGGAGCTGTTTTTT
CDR3aa: CSGGATTGELFF

d_gene: TRBD2
v_gene: TRBV30
j_gene: TRBJ2-5
abundance: -
CDR3nt: TGTGCCTGGAGTGCGGGACTAAAAGAGACCCAGTACTTC
CDR3aa: CAWSAGLKETQYF

d_gene: -
v_gene: TRBV7-9
j_gene: TRBJ2-3
abundance: -
CDR3nt: TGTGCCAGCAGCTTAGCCTGGCAGGGGGGCGGAGATACGCAGTATTTT
CDR3aa: CASSLAWQGGGDTQYF

d_gene: TRBD1
v_gene: TRBV2
j_gene: TRBJ1-2
abundance: -
CDR3nt: TGTGCCAGCAGTGAAGAGCTGTGGTGGCGAGGACAGGGGGCGAACTATGGCTACACCTTC
CDR3aa: CASSEELWWRGQGANYGYTF

d_gene: -
v_gene: TRBV11-2
j_gene: TRBJ2-5
abundance: few
CDR3nt: TGTGCCAGCAGCTCACGGTCCGAAGGGACCCAGTACTTC
CDR3aa: CASSSRSEGTQYF

d_gene: -
v_gene: TRBV9
j_gene: TRBJ1-1
abundance: -
CDR3nt: TGTGCCAGCAGCCCGGGAGCCACCTGGGGAAGGAACACTGAAGCTTTCTTT
CDR3aa: CASSPGATWGRNTEAFF

d_gene: TRBD2
v_gene: TRBV30
j_gene: TRBJ2-7
abundance: -
CDR3nt: TGTGCCTGGGATCACTCCGGGACTAGCGGGGGGGTCCCCTACGAGCAGTACTTC
CDR3aa: CAWDHSGTSGGVPYEQYF

d_gene: -
v_gene: TRBV29-1
j_gene: TRBJ1-2
abundance: -
CDR3nt: TGCAGCGTTGCAGCTAACTATGGCTACACCTTC
CDR3aa: CSVAANYGYTF

d_gene: TRBD1
v_gene: TRBV6-1
j_gene: TRBJ1-5
abundance: -
CDR3nt: TGTGCCAGCAAGGGACAGCCCAATCAGCCCCAGCATTTT
CDR3aa: CASKGQPNQPQHF

d_gene: TRBD1
v_gene: TRBV19
j_gene: TRBJ1-1
abundance: -
CDR3nt: TGTGCCAGTAGGGCTAGGGTAATGGGACAGGAAGCTTTCTTT
CDR3aa: CASRARVMGQEAFF

d_gene: TRBD1
v_gene: TRBV5-4
j_gene: TRBJ1-1
abundance: -
CDR3nt: TGTGCCAGCAGCTTGTGGGTTGGGACAGCTACTGAAGCTTTCTTT
CDR3aa: CASSLWVGTATEAFF

d_gene: -
v_gene: TRBV13
j_gene: TRBJ2-3
abundance: few
CDR3nt: TGTGCCAGCAGCTTGGGACAGGGTTTAGCGGGGGGAAGCACAGATACGCAGTATTTT
CDR3aa: CASSLGQGLAGGSTDTQYF

d_gene: TRBD1
v_gene: TRBV9
j_gene: TRBJ2-1
abundance: few
CDR3nt: TGTGCCAGCAGCGCACCGGGACAGGTTTACGAGCAGTTCTTC
CDR3aa: CASSAPGQVYEQFF

d_gene: TRBD1
v_gene: TRBV19
j_gene: TRBJ1-3
abundance: few
CDR3nt: TGTGCCAGTAGTCATATCGGGACAGGGTCTGGAAACACCATATATTTT
CDR3aa: CASSHIGTGSGNTIYF

d_gene: TRBD2
v_gene: TRBV19
j_gene: TRBJ2-5
abundance: few
CDR3nt: TGTGCCAGTAGTATACGGGAGGGTGAGGAGACCCAGTACTTC
CDR3aa: CASSIREGEETQYF